This T cell receptor (beta chain) was documented in a study of blood T cell repertoires in COVID-19. Unmatched junction bases numbered 3, after V lost 3 bases and J lost 4 bases. The CDR3 spans 15 residues. Per the germline V gene, CDR1 is SGHAT and CDR2 is FQNNGV. The method was immunoSEQ multiplex PCR; TCRdb's version includes in-frame clones alone and lacks a portion of them. The sample shows about 160,000 clones, just under 85% of them seen only once. This TCR derives from an elderly woman with acute or convalescent COVID-19. The rearrangement joins TRBV11-2 to TRBJ2-5, with 12 positions matching TRBD2. The specimen sequenced was peripheral blood. CDR3 nucleotides: TGTGCCAGCAGCTTCGGACTAGCGGGAACAGAGACCCAGTACTTC. Translated, it gives CASSFGLAGTETQYF.